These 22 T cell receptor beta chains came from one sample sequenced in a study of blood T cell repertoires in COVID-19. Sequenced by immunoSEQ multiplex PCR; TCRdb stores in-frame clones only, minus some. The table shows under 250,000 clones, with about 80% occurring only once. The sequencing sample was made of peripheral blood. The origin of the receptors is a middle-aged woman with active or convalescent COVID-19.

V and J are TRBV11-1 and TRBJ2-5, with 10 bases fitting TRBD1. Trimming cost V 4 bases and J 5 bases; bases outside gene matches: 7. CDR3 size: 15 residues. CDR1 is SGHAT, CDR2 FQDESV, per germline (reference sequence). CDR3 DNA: TGTGCCAGCAGCTCGCCGGGACAGGGGAGGGAGACCCAGTACTTC. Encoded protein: CASSSPGQGRETQYF. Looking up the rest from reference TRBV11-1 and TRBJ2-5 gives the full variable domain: EAEVAQSPRYKITEKSQAVAFWCDPISGHATLYWYRQILGQGPELLVQFQDESVVDDSQLPKDRFSAERLKGVDSTLKIQPAELGDSAMYLCASSSPGQGRETQYFGPGTRLLVL.

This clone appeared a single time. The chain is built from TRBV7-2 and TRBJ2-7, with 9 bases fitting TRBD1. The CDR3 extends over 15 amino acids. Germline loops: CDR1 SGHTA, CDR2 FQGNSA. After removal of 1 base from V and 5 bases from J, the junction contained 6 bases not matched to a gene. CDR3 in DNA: TGTGCCAGCAGCTTAGGAGGACAGGGGTCGCACGAGCAGTACTTC. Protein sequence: CASSLGGQGSHEQYF.

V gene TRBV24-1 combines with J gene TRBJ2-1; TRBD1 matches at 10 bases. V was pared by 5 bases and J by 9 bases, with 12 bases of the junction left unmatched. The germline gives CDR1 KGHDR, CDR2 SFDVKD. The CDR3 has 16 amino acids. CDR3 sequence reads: CATSAPPGQGVGEQFF. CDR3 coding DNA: TGTGCCACCAGTGCCCCCCCCGGACAGGGGGTGGGTGAGCAGTTCTTC.

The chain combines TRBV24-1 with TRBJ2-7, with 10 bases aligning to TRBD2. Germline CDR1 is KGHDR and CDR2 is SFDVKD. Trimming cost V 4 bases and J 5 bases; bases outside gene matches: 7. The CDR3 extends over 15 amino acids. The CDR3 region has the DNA TGTGCCACCAGTGACCCCGGGACTAGCGTCGACGAGCAGTACTTC. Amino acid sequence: CATSDPGTSVDEQYF.

CDR3 protein: CSVVLGLSFTLSNVEYF. Written as DNA, the CDR3 is TGCAGCGTTGTGTTGGGACTATCCTTTACACTCTCTAATGTGGAGTACTTC. The chain joins TRBV29-1 to TRBJ2-7, with 7 nucleotides matching TRBD2. The trim removed 4 bases at V and 11 bases at J, leaving 26 bases unmatched. This CDR3 is built from 17 residues. Germline V gene sequence: CDR1 SQVTM, CDR2 ANQGSEA.

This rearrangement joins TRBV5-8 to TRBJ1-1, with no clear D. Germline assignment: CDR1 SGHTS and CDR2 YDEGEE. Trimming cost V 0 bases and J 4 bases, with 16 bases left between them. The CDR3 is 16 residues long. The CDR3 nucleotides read TGTGCCAGCAGCTTGGATACCGGGGTTCTGGGCACTGAAGCTTTCTTT. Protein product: CASSLDTGVLGTEAFF.

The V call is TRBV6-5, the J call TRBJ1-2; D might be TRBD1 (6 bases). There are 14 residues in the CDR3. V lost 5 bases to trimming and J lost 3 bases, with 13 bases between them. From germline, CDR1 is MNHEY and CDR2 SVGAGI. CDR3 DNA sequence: TGTGCCAGCAGTCCGACAGGTTCTGACTATGGCTACACCTTC. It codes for CASSPTGSDYGYTF.

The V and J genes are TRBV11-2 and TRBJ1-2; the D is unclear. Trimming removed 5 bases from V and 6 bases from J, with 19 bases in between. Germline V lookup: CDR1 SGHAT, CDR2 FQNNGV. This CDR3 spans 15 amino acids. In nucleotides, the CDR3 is TGTGCCAGCAGCCGCTTAGGTCAGGCAAATCATGGCTACACCTTC. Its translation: CASSRLGQANHGYTF.

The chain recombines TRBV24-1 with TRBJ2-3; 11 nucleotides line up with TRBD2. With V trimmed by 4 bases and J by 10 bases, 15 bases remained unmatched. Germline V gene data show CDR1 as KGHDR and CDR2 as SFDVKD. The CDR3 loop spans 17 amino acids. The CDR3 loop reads CATSDLTSGTTLIAQYF. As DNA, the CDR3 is TGTGCCACCAGTGACTTGACTAGCGGGACGACCCTTATAGCGCAGTATTTT.

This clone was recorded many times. DNA for the CDR3: TGTGCCTGGAATCGGCAGTACAGTGGCTACACCTTC. It yields the protein CAWNRQYSGYTF. The genes are TRBV30 and TRBJ1-2; D unclear. CDR1 is GTSNPN, CDR2 SVGIG, per germline (reference sequence). Trimming cost V 4 bases and J 7 bases, with 13 bases left between them. The length of the CDR3 is 12 residues.

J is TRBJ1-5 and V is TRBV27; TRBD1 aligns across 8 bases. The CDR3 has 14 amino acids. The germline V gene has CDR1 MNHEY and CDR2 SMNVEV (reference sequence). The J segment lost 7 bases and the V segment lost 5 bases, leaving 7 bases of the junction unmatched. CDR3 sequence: CASSKGQGGQPQHF. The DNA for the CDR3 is TGTGCCAGCAGTAAAGGACAGGGAGGACAGCCCCAGCATTTT.

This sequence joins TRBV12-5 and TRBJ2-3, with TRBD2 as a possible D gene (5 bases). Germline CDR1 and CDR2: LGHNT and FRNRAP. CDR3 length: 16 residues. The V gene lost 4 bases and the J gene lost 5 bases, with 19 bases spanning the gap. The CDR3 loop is CASGSLAGQSGDTQYF. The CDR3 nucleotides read TGTGCTAGTGGTTCCCTGGCGGGCCAGTCCGGAGATACGCAGTATTTT.

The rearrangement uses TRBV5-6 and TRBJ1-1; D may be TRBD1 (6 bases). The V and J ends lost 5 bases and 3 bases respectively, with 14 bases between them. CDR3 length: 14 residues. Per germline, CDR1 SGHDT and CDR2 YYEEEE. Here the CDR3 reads CASSIMTGYTEAFF. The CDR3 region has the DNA TGTGCCAGCAGTATAATGACAGGATACACTGAAGCTTTCTTT.

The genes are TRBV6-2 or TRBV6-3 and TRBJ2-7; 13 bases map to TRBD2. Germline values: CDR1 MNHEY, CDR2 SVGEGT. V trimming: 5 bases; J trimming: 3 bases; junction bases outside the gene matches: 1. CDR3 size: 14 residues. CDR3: CASSRLAGGYEQYF. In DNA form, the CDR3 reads TGTGCCAGCAGTCGACTAGCGGGAGGCTACGAGCAGTACTTC.

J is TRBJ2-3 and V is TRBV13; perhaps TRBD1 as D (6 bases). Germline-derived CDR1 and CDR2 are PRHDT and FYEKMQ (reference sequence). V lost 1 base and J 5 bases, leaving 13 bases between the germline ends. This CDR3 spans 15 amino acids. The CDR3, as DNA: TGTGCCAGCAGCTTAGACAGGGCCCCCGGAGATACGCAGTATTTT. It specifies CASSLDRAPGDTQYF.

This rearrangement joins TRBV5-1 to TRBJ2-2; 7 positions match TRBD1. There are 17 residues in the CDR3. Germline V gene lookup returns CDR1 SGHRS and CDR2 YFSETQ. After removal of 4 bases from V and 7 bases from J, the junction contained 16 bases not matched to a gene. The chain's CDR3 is CASSILSYRGKDGELFF. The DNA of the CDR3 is TGCGCCAGCAGCATACTATCCTACAGGGGAAAAGACGGGGAGCTGTTTTTT. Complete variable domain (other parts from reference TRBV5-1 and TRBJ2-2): KAGVTQTPRYLIKTRGQQVTLSCSPISGHRSVSWYQQTPGQGLQFLFEYFSETQRNKGNFPGRFSGRQFSNSRSEMNVSTLELGDSALYLCASSILSYRGKDGELFFGEGSRLTVL.

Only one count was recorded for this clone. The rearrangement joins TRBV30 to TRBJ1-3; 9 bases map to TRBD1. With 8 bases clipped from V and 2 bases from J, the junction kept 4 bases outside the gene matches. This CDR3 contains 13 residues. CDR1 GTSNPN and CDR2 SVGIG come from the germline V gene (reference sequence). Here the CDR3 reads CAGNRGPGNTIYF. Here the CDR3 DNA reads TGTGCCGGAAACAGGGGGCCTGGAAACACCATATATTTT.

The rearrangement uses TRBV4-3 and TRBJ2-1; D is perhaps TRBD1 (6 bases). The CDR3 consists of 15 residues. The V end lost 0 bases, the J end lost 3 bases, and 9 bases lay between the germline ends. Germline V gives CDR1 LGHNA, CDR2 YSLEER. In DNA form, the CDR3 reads TGCGCCAGCAGCCAAGATAACAGGGTCTACAATGAGCAGTTCTTC. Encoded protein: CASSQDNRVYNEQFF.

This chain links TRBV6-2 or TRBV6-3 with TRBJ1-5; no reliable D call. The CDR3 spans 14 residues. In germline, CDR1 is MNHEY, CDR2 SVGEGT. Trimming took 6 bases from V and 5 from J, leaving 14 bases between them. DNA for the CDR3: TGTGCCAGCAGCCTAGACATTGCATATCAGCCCCAGCATTTT. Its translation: CASSLDIAYQPQHF.

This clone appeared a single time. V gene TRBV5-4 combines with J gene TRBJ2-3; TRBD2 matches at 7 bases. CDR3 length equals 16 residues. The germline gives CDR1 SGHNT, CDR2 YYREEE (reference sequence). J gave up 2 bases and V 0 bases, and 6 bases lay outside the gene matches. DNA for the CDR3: TGTGCCAGCAGCTTGGCCGTGGGGGGGGACACAGATACGCAGTATTTT. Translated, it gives CASSLAVGGDTDTQYF.

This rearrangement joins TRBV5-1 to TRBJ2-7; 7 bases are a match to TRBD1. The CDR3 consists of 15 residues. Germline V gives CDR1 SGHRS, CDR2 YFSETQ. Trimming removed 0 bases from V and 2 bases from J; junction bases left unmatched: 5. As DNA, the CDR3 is TGCGCCAGCAGCTTGGGACAGGGTGCGGCCTACGAGCAGTACTTC. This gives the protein CASSLGQGAAYEQYF.

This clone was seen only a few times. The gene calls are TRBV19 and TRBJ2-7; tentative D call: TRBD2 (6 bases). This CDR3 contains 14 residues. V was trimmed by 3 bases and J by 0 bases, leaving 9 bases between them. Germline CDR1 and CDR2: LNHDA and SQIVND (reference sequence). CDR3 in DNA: TGTGCCAGTAGTATTTACGGGAGCTCCTACGAGCAGTACTTC. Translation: CASSIYGSSYEQYF.